The next 18 T cell receptor beta chains were all read from a single sample in a study of blood T cells in healthy people across ages. A J-beta primer mix and a sample-barcoded 5' primer were used in a second PCR of roughly 7 to 12 cycles. TCRdb redid the calling of the 5' RACE reads with MiXCR, one entry per CDR3 protein. The table shows some 1.1 million distinct CDR3 sequences, with roughly two fifths occurring only once. The sample taken for sequencing was blood. These receptors came from a man younger than 35 in good health.

As concerns this clonotype: At one end the junction does not follow the germline gene, possibly because of a read error. V usage is TRBV4-3 and J usage is TRBJ2-1; D is perhaps TRBD2 (6 bases). Germline-derived CDR1 and CDR2 are LGHNA and YSLEER. This CDR3 region has 17 residues. The CDR3 loop is CAISQDFTAGGYNEQFF. The CDR3 region has the DNA TGCGCCATCAGCCAAGATTTTACAGCGGGCGGGTACAATGAGCAGTTCTTC.

This clonotype was detected only a few times. The J gene is TRBJ2-7, the V gene TRBV20-1; 11 positions match TRBD2. CDR3 length: 17 residues. The germline CDR1 and CDR2 sequences are DFQATT and SNEGSKA (reference sequence). V dropped 3 bases and J dropped 2; count of bases not matched to a gene: 12. DNA of the CDR3: TGCAGTGCTAGGGGTCGCCGCGGGACTAGCGGCACCTACGAGCAGTACTTC. This gives the protein CSARGRRGTSGTYEQYF.

This clonotype was seen ten or more times. The rearrangement joins TRBV12-3 or TRBV12-4 to TRBJ1-2; D is undetermined. Between the trimmed V and J ends, which lost 2 bases and 2 bases, there was a span of 9 bases. The CDR3 sequence is 14 residues long. CDR3 bases: TGTGCCAGCAGTTTACAGGAGATAAACTATGGCTACACCTTC. Translating it yields CASSLQEINYGYTF.

This clonotype was picked up a small number of times. The chain is built from TRBV12-5 and TRBJ2-1; no clear D gene. The length of the CDR3 is 13 residues. Trimming shortened V by 5 bases and J by 9 bases, and 14 bases separated the two germline ends. Per germline, CDR1 LGHNT and CDR2 FRNRAP. CDR3 loop: CASGPPLVPEQFF. CDR3 in DNA: TGTGCTAGTGGTCCACCATTGGTGCCTGAGCAGTTCTTC.

The chain links TRBV4-3 to TRBJ1-6; D perhaps matches TRBD1 (6 bases). CDR1 and CDR2 (germline): LGHNA, YSLEER. V lost 0 bases to trimming and J lost 0 bases, with 12 bases between them. The CDR3 has 18 residues. The CDR3 here is CASSQDRGGSSYNSPLHF. CDR3 coding DNA: TGCGCCAGCAGCCAAGATAGGGGGGGGAGCTCCTATAATTCACCCCTCCACTTT.

This clonotype was detected a few times. The rearrangement joins TRBV4-3 to TRBJ1-1; D is uncertain. Deletions cut 5 bases from V and 1 base from J, with 11 bases between. From germline, CDR1 is LGHNA and CDR2 YSLEER. CDR3 length equals 14 residues. The CDR3 is CASSIRHPNTEAFF. CDR3 DNA sequence: TGCGCCAGCAGCATTAGACACCCGAACACTGAAGCTTTCTTT.

The chain couples TRBV19 to TRBJ1-1; TRBD1 matches 7 bases. The CDR3 totals 14 residues. The germline gives CDR1 LNHDA, CDR2 SQIVND (reference sequence). J was trimmed by 1 base and V by 3 bases; bases with no gene match: 2. CDR3 nucleotide sequence: TGTGCCAGTAGTATGGGGACAGCGAACACTGAAGCTTTCTTT. The encoded protein is CASSMGTANTEAFF.

This clonotype turned up a few times. CDR3 amino acids: CASSLLSASNQPQHF. The CDR3, as DNA: TGTGCCAGCAGTTTATTATCGGCGAGCAATCAGCCCCAGCATTTT. The V gene is TRBV27, the J gene TRBJ1-5; no clear D gene. Germline CDR1 and CDR2: MNHEY and SMNVEV (reference sequence). The CDR3 loop spans 15 amino acids. The V gene lost 1 base and the J gene lost 1 base, with 8 bases spanning the gap.

This chain links TRBV6-6 with TRBJ2-6; no reliable D call. The CDR3 has 16 amino acids. Trimming shortened V by 5 bases and J by 1 base, and 12 bases separated the two germline ends. The germline gives CDR1 MNHNY, CDR2 SVGAGI (reference sequence). The CDR3 is CASSPENSSGANVLTF. The CDR3 DNA is TGTGCCAGCAGTCCAGAAAACAGTTCTGGGGCCAACGTCCTGACTTTC.

J is TRBJ1-3 and V is TRBV9; D gene uncertain. Per germline, CDR1 SGDLS and CDR2 YYNGEE. V dropped 0 bases and J dropped 3 bases, with 10 bases sitting between them. The CDR3 runs to 15 residues. This CDR3 is CASSVVGLDGNTIYF. CDR3 DNA sequence: TGTGCCAGCAGCGTAGTCGGTTTGGATGGAAACACCATATATTTT.

This chain links TRBV20-1 with TRBJ2-5; weak D call: TRBD2 (5 bases). Trimming shortened V by 6 bases and J by 2 bases, and 13 bases separated the two germline ends. Germline CDR1 is DFQATT and CDR2 is SNEGSKA (reference sequence). The CDR3 extends over 13 amino acids. CDR3 region: CSAFEGLQETQYF. The CDR3 DNA follows: TGCAGTGCCTTCGAGGGCCTTCAAGAGACCCAGTACTTC.

The chain joins TRBV7-2 to TRBJ1-3, with a weak D call TRBD1 (6 bases). Trimming removed 1 base from V and 4 bases from J, with 14 bases in between. CDR1 SGHTA and CDR2 FQGNSA come from the germline V gene. The CDR3 has 16 amino acids. CDR3 in amino acids: CASSLVGGGTGNTIYF. DNA for the CDR3: TGTGCCAGCAGCTTAGTTGGGGGGGGCACAGGAAACACCATATATTTT.

This clonotype occurred a few times. This chain uses TRBV4-3 with TRBJ2-7; no clear D gene. TRBJ2-5 matches the DNA end more closely, so the J call is doubtful. CDR1 and CDR2 from the germline V gene are LGHNA and YSLEER. CDR3 length equals 15 residues. The CDR3 nucleotides are TGCGCCAGCAGCCAAGTGAGGACCCGCGGAGAGACCCAGTACTTC. Its translation: CASSQVRTRGETQYF.

This clonotype was seen a few times. This sequence joins TRBV9 and TRBJ2-3; possible D gene TRBD2, 5 bases. V was trimmed by 0 bases and J by 2 bases, leaving 16 bases between them. There are 17 residues in the CDR3. The germline gives CDR1 SGDLS, CDR2 YYNGEE. Here the CDR3 DNA reads TGTGCCAGCAGCGTAGGGTCTTCGGCAGGACTCACAGATACGCAGTATTTT. Translation gives CASSVGSSAGLTDTQYF.

In its sample, this clonotype was seen a few times. This chain links TRBV20-1 with TRBJ2-7, with a possible D match to TRBD1 (5 bases). Trimming took 3 bases from V and 2 from J, leaving 14 bases between them. Germline lookup yields CDR1 DFQATT and CDR2 SNEGSKA (reference sequence). The CDR3 length is 14 residues. CDR3 in DNA: TGCAGTGCTAGGGACAAGTCGTTTCCCTACGAGCAGTACTTC. Its protein product is CSARDKSFPYEQYF.

The J gene is TRBJ2-1, the V gene TRBV28, with a tentative D call TRBD1 (6 bases). Trimming pared 9 bases from V and 7 bases from J, leaving 28 bases between. The CDR3 has 17 residues. Germline V gene sequence: CDR1 MDHEN, CDR2 SYDVKM. The CDR3 spells CARRGSGGTVSGNEQFF. The DNA for the CDR3 is TGTGCCAGAAGGGGGTCTGGCGGCACTGTATCTGGGAATGAGCAGTTCTTC.

The chain combines TRBV20-1 with TRBJ2-1, with 7 bases aligning to TRBD2. V was clipped by 2 bases and J by 9 bases; unmatched bases: 13. Looked up from germline, CDR1 is DFQATT and CDR2 is SNEGSKA (reference sequence). The CDR3 has 15 amino acids. CDR3 residues: CSARPGLGDGGEQFF. The CDR3, as DNA: TGCAGTGCTAGACCAGGACTAGGAGATGGCGGTGAGCAGTTCTTC.

Only a few counts were recorded for this clonotype. This chain connects TRBV4-3 to TRBJ1-5; D gene uncertain. Trimming pared 0 bases from V and 1 base from J, leaving 13 bases between. Germline V lookup: CDR1 LGHNA, CDR2 YSLEER. The CDR3 loop spans 17 amino acids. CDR3: CASSQDLATVSNQPQHF. CDR3 nucleotide sequence: TGCGCCAGCAGCCAAGATCTGGCTACCGTGAGCAATCAGCCCCAGCATTTT.